This passage covers 25 T cell receptor beta chains from one sample sequenced in a study of cytomegalovirus exposure and HLA in healthy donors. 60 Vbeta and 13 Jbeta primers were used in PCR. Data came from immunoSEQ multiplex PCR; TCRdb stores just in-frame clones and leaves some out. The table includes roughly 200,000 clones, 75% to 90% detected once. Sequenced material: PBMCs. All receptors come from a woman aged 25 to 39 in good health and CMV-seronegative.

The V and J genes are TRBV7-2 and TRBJ2-2, with TRBD1 matching over 8 bases. Germline loops: CDR1 SGHTA, CDR2 FQGNSA. The CDR3 consists of 17 residues. V dropped 1 base and J dropped 4; count of bases not matched to a gene: 8. The CDR3 nucleotides read TGTGCCAGCAGCTTAGTCGGGGGCAGGGGGCCCACCGGGGAGCTGTTTTTT. Translating gives CASSLVGGRGPTGELFF.

The chain carries TRBV10-3 and TRBJ1-1, with 8 bases that match TRBD1. Unmatched junction bases numbered 10, after V lost 6 bases and J lost 7 bases. Germline V gene sequence: CDR1 ENHRY, CDR2 SYGVKD. The CDR3 has 14 amino acids. The CDR3 bases are TGTGCCATCAGCAAATCCAGGGGGCAGGATGAAGCTTTCTTT. It translates to CAISKSRGQDEAFF.

V is TRBV9 and J is TRBJ2-1, with a possible D match to TRBD1 (5 bases). Germline CDR1 is SGDLS and CDR2 is YYNGEE. V was pared by 3 bases and J by 5 bases, with 15 bases between. The CDR3 is 15 residues long. The CDR3 nucleotides are TGTGCCAGCAGCGCAGACAGTGTTGGTGACAATGAGCAGTTCTTC. Translated, it gives CASSADSVGDNEQFF. Together with reference TRBV9 and TRBJ2-1, the CDR3 gives the full variable domain: DSGVTQTPKHLITATGQRVTLRCSPRSGDLSVYWYQQSLDQGLQFLIQYYNGEERAKGNILERFSAQQFPDLHSELNLSSLELGDSALYFCASSADSVGDNEQFFGPGTRLTVL.

The chain is built from TRBV2 and TRBJ1-6; perhaps TRBD1 as D (5 bases). Germline loops: CDR1 SNHLY, CDR2 FYNNEI. This CDR3 comprises 11 residues. V was cut by 7 bases and J by 12 bases, with 10 bases left in between. DNA of the CDR3: TGTGCCAGCAAGGGCCAGGGACCCCTCCACTTT. Its protein product is CASKGQGPLHF.

The chain carries TRBV2 and TRBJ2-1, with a weak D call TRBD2 (6 bases). Germline V CDR1 and CDR2: SNHLY, FYNNEI. The CDR3 spans 15 residues. Trimming shortened V by 5 bases and J by 9 bases, and 20 bases separated the two germline ends. DNA of the CDR3: TGTGCCAGCAGTCCCCGGACAACGACTAGGGCTGAGCAGTTCTTC. Translated: CASSPRTTTRAEQFF. The full variable domain, rest sourced from reference TRBV2 and TRBJ2-1, is EPEVTQTPSHQVTQMGQEVILRCVPISNHLYFYWYRQILGQKVEFLVSFYNNEISEKSEIFDDQFSVERPDGSNFTLKIRSTKLEDSAMYFCASSPRTTTRAEQFFGPGTRLTVL.

The chain combines TRBV27 with TRBJ1-1; possibly TRBD1 for D (5 bases). V was shortened by 3 bases and J by 5 bases, with 16 bases between the two germline ends. Germline V gene data show CDR1 as MNHEY and CDR2 as SMNVEV (reference sequence). The CDR3 length is 15 residues. CDR3 protein: CASSFFPGGRTEAFF. The CDR3 nucleotides read TGTGCCAGCAGTTTTTTTCCCGGGGGAAGGACTGAAGCTTTCTTT.

The chain uses TRBV2 and TRBJ1-1; TRBD1 matches at 8 bases. Germline V gives CDR1 SNHLY, CDR2 FYNNEI. The V and J ends lost 4 bases and 6 bases, in that order; junction bases with no gene match: 7. The CDR3 loop spans 14 amino acids. The CDR3 loop is CASSGQGLNAEAFF. The CDR3 DNA sequence: TGTGCCAGCAGTGGACAGGGGTTAAACGCTGAAGCTTTCTTT. The full variable domain, rest sourced from reference TRBV2 and TRBJ1-1, is EPEVTQTPSHQVTQMGQEVILRCVPISNHLYFYWYRQILGQKVEFLVSFYNNEISEKSEIFDDQFSVERPDGSNFTLKIRSTKLEDSAMYFCASSGQGLNAEAFFGQGTRLTVV.

The J gene is TRBJ2-7, the V gene TRBV7-8; D may be TRBD2 (6 bases). This CDR3 region has 15 residues. Germline CDR1 reads SGHVS; CDR2 reads FQNEAQ. V lost 5 bases to trimming and J lost 0 bases, with 14 bases between them. Here the CDR3 DNA reads TGTGCCAGCAGCCCGAGACGGGGGAGCTCCTACGAGCAGTACTTC. It translates to CASSPRRGSSYEQYF.

This chain uses TRBV28 with TRBJ2-7, with a possible D match to TRBD1 (5 bases). CDR3 size: 17 residues. V was trimmed by 1 base and J by 1 base, leaving 17 bases between them. Germline CDR1 reads MDHEN; CDR2 reads SYDVKM. This CDR3 reads CASSLSLQEPESYEQYF. Here the CDR3 DNA reads TGTGCCAGCAGTTTATCCTTACAGGAACCCGAATCCTACGAGCAGTACTTC.

V is TRBV28 and J is TRBJ1-4, with D possibly TRBD1 on 5 matching bases. This CDR3 has 15 amino acids. Trimming took off 6 bases at V and 7 bases at J, with 18 bases between the two ends. Germline V gives CDR1 MDHEN, CDR2 SYDVKM. DNA of the CDR3: TGTGCCAGCAGACCACTGGGGGGGGTGGGTGAAAAACTGTTTTTT. It encodes CASRPLGGVGEKLFF. The full variable domain, its missing parts supplied by reference TRBV28 and TRBJ1-4, is DVKVTQSSRYLVKRTGEKVFLECVQDMDHENMFWYRQDPGLGLRLIYFSYDVKMKEKGDIPEGYSVSREKKERFSLILESASTNQTSMYLCASRPLGGVGEKLFFGSGTQLSVL.

The chain recombines TRBV28 with TRBJ2-1; D unclear. Trimming took off 5 bases at V and 0 bases at J, with 14 bases between the two ends. CDR1 and CDR2 (germline): MDHEN, SYDVKM. This CDR3 has 16 residues. The CDR3 DNA is TGTGCCAGCAGTCCCCATGTAGCAAACTCCTACAATGAGCAGTTCTTC. Translating gives CASSPHVANSYNEQFF.

The CDR3 loop is CASRSTGDSNQPQHF. The DNA for the CDR3 is TGTGCCAGCAGATCCACAGGGGATAGCAATCAGCCCCAGCATTTT. The J gene is TRBJ1-5, the V gene TRBV25-1; 7 bases align to TRBD1. Germline V lookup: CDR1 MGHDK, CDR2 SYGVNS. The length of the CDR3 is 15 residues. Germline trimming cut 6 bases from V and 0 bases from J; bases unmatched to any gene: 5.

Concerning this clone: Germline is not matched at one junction end, which may reflect a read error. The chain employs TRBV2 and TRBJ1-1; a possible D gene is TRBD1 (5 bases). Germline CDR1 is SNHLY and CDR2 is FYNNEI. The CDR3 sequence is 13 residues long. CDR3 in amino acids: CASSLMGQGETFF. The CDR3 DNA sequence: TGTGCCAGCAGCCTTATGGGGCAGGGTGAAACTTTCTTT.

The chain has TRBV7-8 and TRBJ2-2, with 10 nucleotides matching TRBD2. The ends lost 4 bases at V and 3 bases at J; junction bases unmatched: 5. The germline V gene has CDR1 SGHVS and CDR2 FQNEAQ. The CDR3 covers 16 residues. DNA of the CDR3: TGTGCCAGCAGCTGGGGACTAGCGAGATACACCGGGGAGCTGTTTTTT. Translating it yields CASSWGLARYTGELFF. Supplemented by reference TRBV7-8 and TRBJ2-2, the full variable domain reads GAGVSQSPRYKVAKRGQDVALRCDPISGHVSLFWYQQALGQGPEFLTYFQNEAQLDKSGLPSDRFFAERPEGSVSTLKIQRTQQEDSAVYLCASSWGLARYTGELFFGEGSRLTVL.

The chain couples TRBV5-1 to TRBJ2-2, with D tentatively TRBD1 (6 bases). The V gene lost 0 bases and the J gene lost 7 bases, with 16 bases spanning the gap. The CDR3 consists of 16 residues. The germline V gene encodes CDR1 SGHRS and CDR2 YFSETQ. The CDR3: CASSLVAAGVFGELFF. For the CDR3, the DNA is TGCGCCAGCAGCTTGGTGGCGGCAGGGGTGTTCGGGGAGCTGTTTTTT.

The genes are TRBV4-1 and TRBJ2-7, with D possibly TRBD1 on 5 matching bases. V lost 4 bases to trimming and J lost 2 bases, with 9 bases between them. CDR1 and CDR2 (germline): MGHRA, YSYEKL. The CDR3 runs to 13 residues. The CDR3: CASSRAGTYEQYF. CDR3 in DNA: TGCGCCAGCAGCCGGGCAGGGACCTACGAGCAGTACTTC.

This chain connects TRBV7-8 to TRBJ2-7; no clear D. The V gene lost 5 bases and the J gene lost 7 bases, with 9 bases spanning the gap. There are 11 residues in the CDR3. Germline assignment: CDR1 SGHVS and CDR2 FQNEAQ. The CDR3 region is CASSQLREQYF. In DNA form, the CDR3 reads TGTGCCAGCAGCCAACTCAGGGAGCAGTACTTC.

The chain carries TRBV30 and TRBJ2-6; D is undetermined. The CDR3 consists of 14 residues. Germline V lookup: CDR1 GTSNPN, CDR2 SVGIG (reference sequence). The ends were cut back, 5 bases at V and 0 bases at J, with 8 bases in the middle. CDR3 nucleotides: TGTGCCTGGGAAAGGAGCTCTGGGGCCAACGTCCTGACTTTC. Protein sequence: CAWERSSGANVLTF.

This chain links TRBV25-1 with TRBJ1-1, with D possibly matching TRBD1 (5 bases). The CDR3 is 12 residues long. Trimming took off 2 bases at V and 4 bases at J, with 5 bases between the two ends. CDR1 and CDR2 (germline): MGHDK, SYGVNS. The CDR3 DNA sequence: TGTGCCAGCAGTGAAAGGGGCACTGAAGCTTTCTTT. Translation: CASSERGTEAFF.

This chain links TRBV6-1 with TRBJ1-2, with D perhaps TRBD1 (5 bases). Germline loops: CDR1 MNHNS, CDR2 SASEGT. The CDR3 length is 14 residues. V shed 4 bases and J shed 6 bases, with 15 bases lying between them. For the CDR3, the DNA is TGTGCCAGCAGTGGGCGGGGGGGTAAGAATGGCTACACCTTC. Amino acid sequence: CASSGRGGKNGYTF.

The chain is built from TRBV29-1 and TRBJ2-1, with D perhaps TRBD1 (6 bases). Germline V gives CDR1 SQVTM, CDR2 ANQGSEA. This CDR3 has 15 residues. The V end lost 6 bases, the J end lost 0 bases, and 15 bases lay between the germline ends. The CDR3 region is CSVLQGLSSYNEQFF. In DNA form, the CDR3 reads TGCAGCGTCCTACAGGGCCTTAGCTCCTACAATGAGCAGTTCTTC.

In its sample, this clone was seen a few times. The chain carries TRBV9 and TRBJ2-5; no reliable D call. CDR3 length: 16 residues. The germline V and J ends were trimmed by 0 bases and 0 bases, with 12 bases remaining between them. The germline V gene has CDR1 SGDLS and CDR2 YYNGEE. CDR3 region: CASSVAVGTNQETQYF. CDR3 nucleotide sequence: TGTGCCAGCAGCGTAGCTGTGGGCACCAACCAAGAGACCCAGTACTTC.

The rearrangement uses TRBV13 and TRBJ2-5; D might be TRBD2 (5 bases). This CDR3 contains 15 residues. Germline V gives CDR1 PRHDT, CDR2 FYEKMQ (reference sequence). The ends were cut back, 2 bases at V and 2 bases at J, with 12 bases in the middle. CDR3 protein: CASSLLDSLQETQYF. The CDR3 nucleotides read TGTGCCAGCAGCTTATTGGACTCCCTACAAGAGACCCAGTACTTC.

The chain combines TRBV28 with TRBJ1-2; tentatively, D is TRBD1 (6 bases). Germline V gene lookup returns CDR1 MDHEN and CDR2 SYDVKM. The CDR3 loop spans 13 amino acids. With 6 bases removed from V and 8 bases from J, the gap between germline ends came to 16 bases. CDR3 bases: TGTGCCAGCAGCTCGGGGGGGGCGGGGGGCTACACCTTC. This sequence encodes CASSSGGAGGYTF.

The chain employs TRBV29-1 and TRBJ2-5; TRBD1 matches at 12 bases. Germline loops: CDR1 SQVTM, CDR2 ANQGSEA. Trimming at V came to 6 bases and at J to 4 bases, leaving 6 bases not matched to a gene. The CDR3 runs to 14 residues. The CDR3 protein is CSVPGTGGGETQYF. The DNA for the CDR3 is TGCAGCGTCCCCGGGACAGGGGGCGGAGAGACCCAGTACTTC.